These 21 T cell receptor beta chains came from one sample sequenced in a study of blood T cell repertoires in COVID-19. Assay: immunoSEQ multiplex PCR; the TCRdb copy retains only in-frame clones and omits some. The table has 200,000 to 250,000 clones, about 79% seen once; the top ten hold about 3.3%. What was sequenced was PBMCs or T cells enriched from blood (not recorded which). These TCRs come from a woman aged 55 to 70 who had recovered from COVID-19.

The CDR3 DNA follows: TGTGCCAGTAGTGGACTAGGAGGAGGCGAGCAGTTCTTC. Protein sequence: CASSGLGGGEQFF. The chain employs TRBV19 and TRBJ2-1; 7 bases fit TRBD2. With V trimmed by 5 bases and J by 10 bases, 8 bases remained unmatched. Germline V gene sequence: CDR1 LNHDA, CDR2 SQIVND (reference sequence). The CDR3 has 13 amino acids.

The chain carries TRBV10-3 and TRBJ1-2, with a possible D match to TRBD1 (5 bases). Germline lookup yields CDR1 ENHRY and CDR2 SYGVKD. The CDR3 has 14 amino acids. The V and J ends lost 0 bases and 3 bases respectively, with 8 bases between them. Written as DNA, the CDR3 is TGTGCCATCAGTGAGTCGCAACAGGACTATGGCTACACCTTC. Translated, it gives CAISESQQDYGYTF.

The rearrangement links TRBV19 to TRBJ2-5, with 10 bases that match TRBD1. Germline V gene sequence: CDR1 LNHDA, CDR2 SQIVND (reference sequence). The CDR3 covers 14 residues. J was trimmed by 11 bases and V by 8 bases; bases with no gene match: 14. CDR3 nucleotides: TGTGCCAGTCGCCGGACAGGGGGTGGGCGGTTGCAGTACTTC. This translates into CASRRTGGGRLQYF. Filled out from reference TRBV19 and TRBJ2-5, the complete variable domain reads DGGITQSPKYLFRKEGQNVTLSCEQNLNHDAMYWYRQDPGQGLRLIYYSQIVNDFQKGDIAEGYSVSREKKESFPLTVTSAQKNPTAFYLCASRRTGGGRLQYFGPGTRLLVL.

The chain uses TRBV5-1 and TRBJ1-2; the match to TRBD1 covers 7 bases. CDR3 length equals 13 residues. Looked up from germline, CDR1 is SGHRS and CDR2 is YFSETQ. The V and J ends lost 2 bases and 6 bases, in that order; junction bases with no gene match: 4. CDR3 in DNA: TGCGCCAGCAGCTTAGGCAGGGGGGATGGCTACACCTTC. As protein: CASSLGRGDGYTF.

This chain links TRBV27 with TRBJ1-1; D gene uncertain. The V end lost 6 bases, the J end lost 0 bases, and 14 bases lay between the germline ends. This CDR3 comprises 15 residues. Germline V gene data show CDR1 as MNHEY and CDR2 as SMNVEV (reference sequence). CDR3 loop: CASSSLYQVNTEAFF. The CDR3 bases are TGTGCCAGCAGCTCGCTCTATCAAGTGAACACTGAAGCTTTCTTT.

This chain connects TRBV5-4 to TRBJ1-1; possible D gene TRBD1, 5 bases. CDR3 length: 14 amino acids. The germline V gene encodes CDR1 SGHNT and CDR2 YYREEE (reference sequence). V shed 2 bases and J shed 3 bases, with 11 bases lying between them. The CDR3 loop is CASSFWGRDTEAFF. The CDR3 DNA reads TGTGCCAGCAGCTTTTGGGGCAGGGACACTGAAGCTTTCTTT.

The chain combines TRBV27 with TRBJ1-1; 9 bases fit TRBD1. Germline assignment: CDR1 MNHEY and CDR2 SMNVEV (reference sequence). This CDR3 is 16 amino acids long. Trimming took 3 bases from V and 5 from J; bases not matched to a gene: 10. As DNA, the CDR3 is TGTGCCAGCAGTTTGGGGACAGGGATGGGTCGGACTGAAGCTTTCTTT. This codes for CASSLGTGMGRTEAFF.

CDR3 protein: CASSESRNTEAFF. The CDR3 nucleotides read TGTGCCAGCAGCGAGAGTCGGAACACTGAAGCTTTCTTT. This rearrangement joins TRBV5-5 to TRBJ1-1; no firm D call. V was pared by 4 bases and J by 1 base, with 8 bases between. This CDR3 has 13 residues. Looked up from germline, CDR1 is SGHKS and CDR2 is YYEKEE (reference sequence).

This clone was seen a few times. V is TRBV3-1 (or the pseudogene TRBV3-2) and J is TRBJ2-7, with 7 positions matching TRBD1. V was pared by 10 bases and J by 1 base, with 4 bases of the junction left unmatched. The CDR3 covers 12 residues. CDR1 is LGHDT and CDR2 is YNNKEL in the germline V gene (reference sequence). The DNA for the CDR3 is TGTGCCACCGCACAGGGGTCCTACGAGCAGTACTTC. It is translated as CATAQGSYEQYF.

This clone was counted ten times or more. The rearrangement uses TRBV5-4 and TRBJ1-2, with a tentative D call TRBD1 (6 bases). Germline CDR1 and CDR2: SGHNT and YYREEE (reference sequence). The V and J ends lost 4 bases and 6 bases respectively, with 19 bases between them. The CDR3 sequence is 15 residues long. CDR3 coding DNA: TGTGCCAGCAGCACAAAGGCAGGGGTGGAAAATGGCTACACCTTC. It codes for CASSTKAGVENGYTF.

The chain links TRBV29-1 to TRBJ1-3; no definite D call. Trimming stripped 7 bases from V and 8 bases from J, with 15 bases between. The CDR3 runs to 12 residues. Germline V gene sequence: CDR1 SQVTM, CDR2 ANQGSEA. CDR3 in DNA: TGCAGCGCTTCAACATTTGCAGACACCATATATTTT. It encodes CSASTFADTIYF.

In this sample, this clone turned up once. The chain combines TRBV3-1 (or the pseudogene TRBV3-2) with TRBJ1-2; TRBD1 agrees at 7 bases. Germline V lookup: CDR1 LGHDT, CDR2 YNNKEL (reference sequence). CDR3 length equals 15 residues. V dropped 0 bases and J dropped 5; count of bases not matched to a gene: 6. The CDR3 loop is CASSQDEQGLYGYTF. In nucleotides, the CDR3 is TGTGCCAGCAGCCAAGATGAACAGGGGTTGTATGGCTACACCTTC.

This clone came up a few times. The CDR3 reads CASSPLTGVQETQYF. The CDR3 DNA reads as TGTGCCAGCTCACCCCTGACAGGGGTTCAAGAGACCCAGTACTTC. J is TRBJ2-5 and V is TRBV18, with 8 bases lining up with TRBD1. Germline values: CDR1 KGHSH, CDR2 LQKENI. CDR3 length: 15 amino acids. V shed 3 bases and J 2 bases; nucleotides not matched to a gene: 5. The whole variable domain, filled in from reference TRBV18 and TRBJ2-5, reads NAGVMQNPRHLVRRRGQEARLRCSPMKGHSHVYWYRQLPEEGLKFMVYLQKENIIDESGMPKERFSAEFPKEGPSILRIQQVVRGDSAAYFCASSPLTGVQETQYFGPGTRLLVL.

J is TRBJ1-1 and V is TRBV2; D perhaps matches TRBD1 (6 bases). The germline CDR1 and CDR2 sequences are SNHLY and FYNNEI. The CDR3 is 15 amino acids. V lost 3 bases and J 0 bases, leaving 11 bases between the germline ends. CDR3 DNA sequence: TGTGCCAGCAGTGAGGCGACAGGAATGAACACTGAAGCTTTCTTT. This codes for CASSEATGMNTEAFF.

The rearrangement joins TRBV5-8 to TRBJ2-7; a weak D match, TRBD1 (5 bases). Deletions cut 4 bases from V and 2 bases from J, with 13 bases between. Per the germline V gene, CDR1 is SGHTS and CDR2 is YDEGEE. This CDR3 spans 14 amino acids. The CDR3 loop reads CASSPRTLTYEQYF. The CDR3 region has the DNA TGTGCCAGCAGCCCCAGGACACTAACCTACGAGCAGTACTTC.

The chain is built from TRBV2 and TRBJ1-1; D unclear. Trimming removed 11 bases from V and 2 bases from J, with 9 bases in between. Germline loops: CDR1 SNHLY, CDR2 FYNNEI. This CDR3 is 11 amino acids long. In nucleotides, the CDR3 is TGTGCCCGACAATCAAACACTGAAGCTTTCTTT. Translation gives CARQSNTEAFF.

This chain uses TRBV19 with TRBJ2-1; the match to TRBD2 covers 10 bases. From germline, CDR1 is LNHDA and CDR2 SQIVND (reference sequence). J was trimmed by 5 bases and V by 3 bases; bases with no gene match: 7. CDR3 length: 16 amino acids. The CDR3 reads CASSIAKLAGDNEQFF. The CDR3 nucleotides read TGTGCCAGTAGTATCGCGAAGCTAGCGGGAGACAATGAGCAGTTCTTC. The variable domain in full, completed from reference TRBV19 and TRBJ2-1, reads DGGITQSPKYLFRKEGQNVTLSCEQNLNHDAMYWYRQDPGQGLRLIYYSQIVNDFQKGDIAEGYSVSREKKESFPLTVTSAQKNPTAFYLCASSIAKLAGDNEQFFGPGTRLTVL.

V gene TRBV6-5 combines with J gene TRBJ1-5; 10 bases agree with TRBD1. Per the germline V gene, CDR1 is MNHEY and CDR2 is SVGAGI. CDR3 length: 16 residues. Trimming took 0 bases from V and 3 from J; bases not matched to a gene: 2. The CDR3 region is CASSYSGTGDNQPQHF. CDR3 in DNA: TGTGCCAGCAGTTACTCAGGGACAGGGGACAATCAGCCCCAGCATTTT.

The chain couples TRBV5-6 to TRBJ1-2, with 9 bases lining up with TRBD1. This CDR3 comprises 16 residues. Germline V gene sequence: CDR1 SGHDT, CDR2 YYEEEE. With V trimmed by 3 bases and J by 4 bases, 10 bases remained unmatched. The CDR3 DNA sequence: TGTGCCAGCAGCTCTCTGGATCGGACAGGGGCCTATGGCTACACCTTC. As protein: CASSSLDRTGAYGYTF.

In nucleotides, the CDR3 is TGTGCCAGCAGCCCGCAGGACAGGCTTAATTCACCCCTCCACTTT. It yields the protein CASSPQDRLNSPLHF. This chain joins TRBV5-4 and TRBJ1-6; 7 bases line up with TRBD1. CDR3 size: 15 residues. V lost 4 bases to trimming and J lost 6 bases; unmatched junction nucleotides: 7. In germline, CDR1 is SGHNT, CDR2 YYREEE (reference sequence). The variable domain in full, completed from reference TRBV5-4 and TRBJ1-6, reads ETGVTQSPTHLIKTRGQQVTLRCSSQSGHNTVSWYQQALGQGPQFIFQYYREEENGRGNFPPRFSGLQFPNYSSELNVNALELDDSALYLCASSPQDRLNSPLHFGNGTRLTVT.

This clone was observed a few times. The chain has TRBV19 and TRBJ2-7; TRBD2 aligns across 9 bases. After removal of 2 bases from V and 1 base from J, the junction contained 3 bases not matched to a gene. The germline V gene encodes CDR1 LNHDA and CDR2 SQIVND (reference sequence). CDR3 length: 15 residues. CDR3 residues: CASSITLAGSYEQYF. Here the CDR3 DNA reads TGTGCCAGTAGTATAACGCTAGCGGGGTCCTACGAGCAGTACTTC.